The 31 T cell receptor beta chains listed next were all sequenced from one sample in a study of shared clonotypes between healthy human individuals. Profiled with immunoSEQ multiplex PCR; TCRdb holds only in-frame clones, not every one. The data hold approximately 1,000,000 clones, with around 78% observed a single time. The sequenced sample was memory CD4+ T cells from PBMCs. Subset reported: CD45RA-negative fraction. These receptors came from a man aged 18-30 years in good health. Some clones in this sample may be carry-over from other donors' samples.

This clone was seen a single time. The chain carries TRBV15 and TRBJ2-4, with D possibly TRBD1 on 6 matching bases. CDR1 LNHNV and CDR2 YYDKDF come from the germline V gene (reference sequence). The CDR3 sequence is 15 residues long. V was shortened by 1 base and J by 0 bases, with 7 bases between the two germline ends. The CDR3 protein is CATSRGGGAKNIQYF. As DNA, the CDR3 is TGTGCCACCAGCAGAGGAGGGGGAGCCAAAAACATTCAGTACTTC.

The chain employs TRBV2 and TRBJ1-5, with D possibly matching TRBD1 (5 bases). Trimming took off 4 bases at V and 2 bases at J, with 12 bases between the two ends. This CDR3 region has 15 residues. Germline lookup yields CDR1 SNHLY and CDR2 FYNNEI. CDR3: CASSGQGMGNQPQHF. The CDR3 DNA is TGTGCCAGCAGTGGGCAGGGAATGGGCAATCAGCCCCAGCATTTT.

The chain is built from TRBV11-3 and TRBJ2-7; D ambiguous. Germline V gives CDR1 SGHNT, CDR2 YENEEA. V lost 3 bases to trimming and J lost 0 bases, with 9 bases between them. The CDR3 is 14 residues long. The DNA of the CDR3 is TGTGCCAGCAGCTTGGGAAGTGGCTCCTACGAGCAGTACTTC. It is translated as CASSLGSGSYEQYF.

CDR3 in DNA: TGTGCCAGCACCTGGACAGGGTCTGGAAACACCATATATTTT. It encodes CASTWTGSGNTIYF. The chain combines TRBV5-4 with TRBJ1-3; TRBD1 aligns across 8 bases. Per germline, CDR1 SGHNT and CDR2 YYREEE (reference sequence). V was clipped by 6 bases and J by 1 base; unmatched bases: 3. This CDR3 has 14 amino acids.

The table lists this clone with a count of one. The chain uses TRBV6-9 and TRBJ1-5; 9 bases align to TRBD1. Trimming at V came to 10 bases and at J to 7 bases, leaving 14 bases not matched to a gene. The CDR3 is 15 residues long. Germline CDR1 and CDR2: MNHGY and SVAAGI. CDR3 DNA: TGTGCCAACACCCAATCACAGGGGGCTGTCCAGCCCCAGCATTTT. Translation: CANTQSQGAVQPQHF.

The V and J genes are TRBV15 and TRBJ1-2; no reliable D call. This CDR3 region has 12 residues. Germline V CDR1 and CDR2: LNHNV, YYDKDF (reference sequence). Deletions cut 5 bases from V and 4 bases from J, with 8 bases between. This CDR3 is CATSGPGYGYTF. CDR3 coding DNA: TGTGCCACCAGCGGACCCGGCTATGGCTACACCTTC.

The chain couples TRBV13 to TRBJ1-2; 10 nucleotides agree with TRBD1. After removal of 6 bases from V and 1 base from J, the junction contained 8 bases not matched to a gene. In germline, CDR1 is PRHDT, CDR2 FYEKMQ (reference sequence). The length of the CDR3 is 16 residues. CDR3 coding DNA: TGTGCCAGCAGACGAGCCGGGACAGGGGATAACTATGGCTACACCTTC. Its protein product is CASRRAGTGDNYGYTF.

The CDR3 DNA follows: TGTGCCAGCAGTCCCTACCGGGACTCCGGGGCCAACGTCCTGACTTTC. Translating gives CASSPYRDSGANVLTF. The genes are TRBV28 and TRBJ2-6; the D gene is possibly TRBD2 (6 bases). The ends were cut back, 5 bases at V and 4 bases at J, with 15 bases in the middle. In germline, CDR1 is MDHEN, CDR2 SYDVKM. The CDR3 consists of 16 residues.

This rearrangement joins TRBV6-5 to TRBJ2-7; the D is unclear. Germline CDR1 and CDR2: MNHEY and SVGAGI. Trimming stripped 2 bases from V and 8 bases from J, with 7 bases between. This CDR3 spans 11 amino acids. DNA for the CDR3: TGTGCCAGCAGTTACATGGGGAAGCAGTACTTC. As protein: CASSYMGKQYF.

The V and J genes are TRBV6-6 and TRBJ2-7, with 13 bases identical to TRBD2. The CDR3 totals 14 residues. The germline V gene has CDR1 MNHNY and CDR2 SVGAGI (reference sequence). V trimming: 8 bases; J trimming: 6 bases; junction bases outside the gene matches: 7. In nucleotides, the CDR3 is TGTGCCAGCGATGGGACTAGCGGGATCGGCGAGCAGTACTTC. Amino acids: CASDGTSGIGEQYF.

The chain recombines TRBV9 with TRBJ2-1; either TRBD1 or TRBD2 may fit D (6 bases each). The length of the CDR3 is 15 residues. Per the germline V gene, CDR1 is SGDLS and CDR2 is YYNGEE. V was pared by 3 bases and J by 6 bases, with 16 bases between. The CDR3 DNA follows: TGTGCCAGCAGCGCCCGGGATGGGGGGCTCAATGAGCAGTTCTTC. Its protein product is CASSARDGGLNEQFF.

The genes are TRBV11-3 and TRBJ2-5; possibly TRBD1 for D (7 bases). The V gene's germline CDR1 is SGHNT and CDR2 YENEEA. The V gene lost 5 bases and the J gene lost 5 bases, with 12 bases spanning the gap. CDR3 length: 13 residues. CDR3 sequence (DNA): TGTGCCAGCAGCCGACAGGGAGGTGAGACCCAGTACTTC. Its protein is CASSRQGGETQYF.

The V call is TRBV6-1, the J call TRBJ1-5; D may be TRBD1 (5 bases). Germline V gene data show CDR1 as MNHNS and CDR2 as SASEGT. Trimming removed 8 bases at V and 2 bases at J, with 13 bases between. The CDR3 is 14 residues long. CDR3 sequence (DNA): TGTGCCAGCGTGGAGGGGCCGGGCAATCAGCCCCAGCATTTT. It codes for CASVEGPGNQPQHF.

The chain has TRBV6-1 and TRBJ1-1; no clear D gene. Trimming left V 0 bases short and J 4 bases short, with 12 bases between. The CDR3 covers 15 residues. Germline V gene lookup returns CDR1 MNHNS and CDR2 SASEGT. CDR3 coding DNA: TGTGCCAGCAGTGAAGCAGCAAGTCAGTTCACTGAAGCTTTCTTT. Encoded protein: CASSEAASQFTEAFF.

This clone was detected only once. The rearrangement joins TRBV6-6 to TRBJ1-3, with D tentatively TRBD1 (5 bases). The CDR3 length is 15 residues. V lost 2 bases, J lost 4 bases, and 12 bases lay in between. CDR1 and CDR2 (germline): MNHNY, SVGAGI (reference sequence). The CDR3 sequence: CASSYGGSDGNTIYF. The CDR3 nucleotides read TGTGCCAGCAGTTACGGGGGGTCGGACGGAAACACCATATATTTT.

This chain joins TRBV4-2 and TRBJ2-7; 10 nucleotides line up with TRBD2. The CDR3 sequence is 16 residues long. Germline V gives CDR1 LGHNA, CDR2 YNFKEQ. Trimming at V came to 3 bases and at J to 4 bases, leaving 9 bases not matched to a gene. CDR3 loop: CASSHVTAGGLYEQYF. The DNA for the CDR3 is TGTGCCAGCAGCCACGTTACAGCGGGAGGGTTGTACGAGCAGTACTTC.

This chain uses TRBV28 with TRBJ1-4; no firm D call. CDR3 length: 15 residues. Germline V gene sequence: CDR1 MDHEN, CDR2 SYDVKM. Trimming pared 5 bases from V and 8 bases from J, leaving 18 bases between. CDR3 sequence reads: CASSSGEARVEKLFF. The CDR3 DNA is TGTGCCAGCAGTAGTGGAGAGGCGAGGGTCGAAAAACTGTTTTTT.

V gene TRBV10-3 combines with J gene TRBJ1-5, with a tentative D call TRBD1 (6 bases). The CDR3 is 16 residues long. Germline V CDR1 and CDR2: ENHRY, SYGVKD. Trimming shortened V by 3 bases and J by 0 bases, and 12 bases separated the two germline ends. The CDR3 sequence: CAISERQAYSNQPQHF. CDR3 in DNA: TGTGCCATCAGTGAAAGACAGGCATATAGCAATCAGCCCCAGCATTTT.

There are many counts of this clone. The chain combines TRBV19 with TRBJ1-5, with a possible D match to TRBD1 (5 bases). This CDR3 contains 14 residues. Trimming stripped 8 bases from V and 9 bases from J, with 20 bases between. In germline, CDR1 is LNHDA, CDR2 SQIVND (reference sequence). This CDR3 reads CASWAGTPARPQHF. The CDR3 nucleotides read TGTGCCAGTTGGGCCGGGACGCCTGCCCGGCCCCAGCATTTT.

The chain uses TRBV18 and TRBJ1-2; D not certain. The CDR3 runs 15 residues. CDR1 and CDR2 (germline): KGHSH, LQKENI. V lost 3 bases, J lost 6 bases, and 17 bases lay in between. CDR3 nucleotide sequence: TGTGCCAGCTCACCGAGCGCGGGGTGGCTAAATGGCTACACCTTC. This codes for CASSPSAGWLNGYTF.

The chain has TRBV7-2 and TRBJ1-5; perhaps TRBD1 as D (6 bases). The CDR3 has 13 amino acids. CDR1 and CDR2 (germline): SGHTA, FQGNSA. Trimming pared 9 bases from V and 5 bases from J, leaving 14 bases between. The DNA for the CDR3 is TGTGCCAGTTCACAGGGCAATCATCAGCCCCAGCATTTT. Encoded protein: CASSQGNHQPQHF.

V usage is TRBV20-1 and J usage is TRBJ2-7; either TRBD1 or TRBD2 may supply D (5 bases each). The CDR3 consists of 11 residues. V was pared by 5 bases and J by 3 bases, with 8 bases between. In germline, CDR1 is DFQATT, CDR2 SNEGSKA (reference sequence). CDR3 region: CSAGTRYEQYF. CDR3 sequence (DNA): TGCAGTGCTGGGACGCGCTACGAGCAGTACTTC.

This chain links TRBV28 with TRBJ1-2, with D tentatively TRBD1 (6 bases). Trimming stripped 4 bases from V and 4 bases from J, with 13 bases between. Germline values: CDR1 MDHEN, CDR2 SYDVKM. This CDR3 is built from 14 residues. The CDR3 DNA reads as TGTGCCAGCAGTTCTGCAGGGGATCCCTATGGCTACACCTTC. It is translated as CASSSAGDPYGYTF.

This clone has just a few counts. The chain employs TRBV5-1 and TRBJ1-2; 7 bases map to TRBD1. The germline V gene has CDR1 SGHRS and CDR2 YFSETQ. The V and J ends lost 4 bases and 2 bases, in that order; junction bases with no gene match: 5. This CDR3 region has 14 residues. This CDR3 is CASSQTQGNYGYTF. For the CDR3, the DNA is TGCGCCAGCAGCCAAACACAGGGGAACTATGGCTACACCTTC.

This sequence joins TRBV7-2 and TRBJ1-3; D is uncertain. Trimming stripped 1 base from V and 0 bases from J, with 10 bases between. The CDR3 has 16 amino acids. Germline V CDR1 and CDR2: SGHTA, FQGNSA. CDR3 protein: CASSLGRASSGNTIYF. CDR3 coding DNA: TGTGCCAGCAGCTTAGGTCGGGCTTCCTCTGGAAACACCATATATTTT. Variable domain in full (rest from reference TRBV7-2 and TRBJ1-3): GAGVSQSPSNKVTEKGKDVELRCDPISGHTALYWYRQSLGQGLEFLIYFQGNSAPDKSGLPSDRFSAERTGGSVSTLTIQRTQQEDSAVYLCASSLGRASSGNTIYFGEGSWLTVV.

The CDR3: CASRISGRGSGEQFF. DNA of the CDR3: TGTGCCAGCAGGATTAGCGGGAGAGGGAGTGGTGAGCAGTTCTTC. This chain connects TRBV28 to TRBJ2-1; 9 bases are a match to TRBD2. Looked up from germline, CDR1 is MDHEN and CDR2 is SYDVKM. V was pared by 6 bases and J by 9 bases, with 12 bases of the junction left unmatched. CDR3 size: 15 residues.

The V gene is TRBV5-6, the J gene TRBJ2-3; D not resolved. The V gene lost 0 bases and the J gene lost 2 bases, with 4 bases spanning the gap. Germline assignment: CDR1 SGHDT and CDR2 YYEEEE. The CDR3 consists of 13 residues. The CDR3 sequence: CASSLGFTDTQYF. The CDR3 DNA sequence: TGTGCCAGCAGCTTGGGTTTCACAGATACGCAGTATTTT.

The CDR3 reads CASSPTGSKHTEAFF. The CDR3 DNA follows: TGTGCCAGCAGTCCAACAGGGTCCAAACACACTGAAGCTTTCTTT. V usage is TRBV28 and J usage is TRBJ1-1; D is possibly TRBD1 (6 bases). Germline assignment: CDR1 MDHEN and CDR2 SYDVKM. Trimming stripped 5 bases from V and 3 bases from J, with 16 bases between. The CDR3 is 15 amino acids.

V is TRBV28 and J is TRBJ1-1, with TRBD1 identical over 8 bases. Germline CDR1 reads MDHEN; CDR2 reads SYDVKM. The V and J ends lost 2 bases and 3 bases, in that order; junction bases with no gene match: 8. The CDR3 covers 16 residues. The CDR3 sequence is CASSLPYRGDDTEAFF. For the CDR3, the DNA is TGTGCCAGCAGTTTACCGTACAGGGGGGACGACACTGAAGCTTTCTTT.

The CDR3 sequence is CASSRQWGDYGYTF. CDR3 nucleotide sequence: TGTGCCAGCAGTCGGCAGTGGGGGGACTATGGCTACACCTTC. The chain couples TRBV6-1 to TRBJ1-2; the D gene is possibly TRBD1 (5 bases). Germline V gene data show CDR1 as MNHNS and CDR2 as SASEGT. This CDR3 is 14 amino acids long. The V end lost 5 bases, the J end lost 3 bases, and 13 bases lay between the germline ends.

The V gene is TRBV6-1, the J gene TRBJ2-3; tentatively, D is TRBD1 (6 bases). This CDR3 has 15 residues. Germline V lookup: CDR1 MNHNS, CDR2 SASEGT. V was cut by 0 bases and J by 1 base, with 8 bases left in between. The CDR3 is CASSEAHRGTDTQYF. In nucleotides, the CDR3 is TGTGCCAGCAGTGAAGCGCACAGGGGCACAGATACGCAGTATTTT.